These 30 T cell receptor beta chains originate from one sample sequenced in a study of cytomegalovirus exposure and HLA in healthy donors. 13 Jbeta primers and 60 Vbeta primers were used for the PCR. The repertoire was sequenced with immunoSEQ multiplex PCR; TCRdb's copy has only in-frame clones and lacks some. The sample consists of over 120,000 clones, roughly 80% of them appearing once. Sequencing used PBMCs. The receptors were gathered from a man in his forties in good health and CMV-seronegative.

The CDR3 loop reads CASSKGTGGMYEQYF. DNA for the CDR3: TGTGCCAGCAGTAAAGGGACAGGGGGGATGTACGAGCAGTACTTC. The chain carries TRBV6-1 and TRBJ2-7, with 11 bases fitting TRBD1. After removal of 5 bases from V and 4 bases from J, the junction contained 7 bases not matched to a gene. The CDR3 is 15 residues long. CDR1 and CDR2 from the germline V gene are MNHNS and SASEGT.

The chain is built from TRBV28 and TRBJ2-7; D gene uncertain. CDR1 and CDR2 (germline): MDHEN, SYDVKM. The CDR3 spans 12 residues. The V end was cut by 6 bases, the J end by 4 bases, with 10 bases between. CDR3 protein: CASSPRFYEQYF. The DNA for the CDR3 is TGTGCCAGCAGCCCCAGGTTTTACGAGCAGTACTTC.

There are a few counts of this clone. This rearrangement joins TRBV5-1 to TRBJ2-3, with D possibly TRBD1 on 5 matching bases. Between the trimmed V and J ends, which lost 0 bases and 1 base, there was a span of 6 bases. The CDR3 is 14 amino acids. Germline lookup yields CDR1 SGHRS and CDR2 YFSETQ. CDR3 DNA: TGCGCCAGCAGCTTGGAAGGGGGCACAGATACGCAGTATTTT. Translating gives CASSLEGGTDTQYF. Filled out from reference TRBV5-1 and TRBJ2-3, the complete variable domain reads KAGVTQTPRYLIKTRGQQVTLSCSPISGHRSVSWYQQTPGQGLQFLFEYFSETQRNKGNFPGRFSGRQFSNSRSEMNVSTLELGDSALYLCASSLEGGTDTQYFGPGTRLTVL.

The chain joins TRBV25-1 to TRBJ2-4; D might be TRBD1 (5 bases). V was cut by 4 bases and J by 1 base, with 17 bases left in between. This CDR3 region has 17 residues. Per germline, CDR1 MGHDK and CDR2 SYGVNS. The CDR3 reads CASSADQGFGAKNIQYF. CDR3 DNA sequence: TGTGCCAGCAGTGCTGACCAGGGATTCGGGGCCAAAAACATTCAGTACTTC.

The V and J genes are TRBV5-6 and TRBJ1-5, with D tentatively TRBD1 (6 bases). This CDR3 contains 18 residues. V lost 5 bases, J lost 1 base, and 22 bases lay in between. Germline V gene sequence: CDR1 SGHDT, CDR2 YYEEEE. The DNA of the CDR3 is TGTGCCAGCAGTTATTGGGACACGGTGAGGTCAAGCAATCAGCCCCAGCATTTT. It codes for CASSYWDTVRSSNQPQHF.

The rearrangement joins TRBV5-8 to TRBJ1-5; the match to TRBD1 covers 10 bases. CDR3 length equals 19 residues. From germline, CDR1 is SGHTS and CDR2 YDEGEE. The ends lost 6 bases at V and 3 bases at J; junction bases unmatched: 18. The CDR3 nucleotides are TGTGCCAGCAAAAAGACCGGGACAGGGGCAAAAAATTTCAATCAGCCCCAGCATTTT. Translation: CASKKTGTGAKNFNQPQHF.

The chain recombines TRBV18 with TRBJ2-1; 8 bases match TRBD1. This CDR3 has 14 amino acids. Trimming cost V 7 bases and J 7 bases; bases outside gene matches: 9. Germline assignment: CDR1 KGHSH and CDR2 LQKENI. CDR3 loop: CASFTGQGTNEQFF. In DNA form, the CDR3 reads TGTGCCAGCTTCACAGGACAGGGTACTAATGAGCAGTTCTTC.

The V gene is TRBV6-6, the J gene TRBJ1-2; tentatively, D is TRBD1 (6 bases). Trimming cost V 3 bases and J 3 bases, with 14 bases left between them. The CDR3 is made up of 15 amino acids. The germline CDR1 and CDR2 sequences are MNHNY and SVGAGI (reference sequence). CDR3 loop: CASSYKGDPYYGYTF. The DNA of the CDR3 is TGTGCCAGCAGTTATAAGGGGGATCCCTACTATGGCTACACCTTC.

The chain carries TRBV5-6 and TRBJ1-3, with 7 positions matching TRBD1. Germline lookup yields CDR1 SGHDT and CDR2 YYEEEE. The CDR3 consists of 15 residues. V shed 3 bases and J 0 bases; nucleotides not matched to a gene: 3. This CDR3 is CASSSRGFSGNTIYF. The CDR3 DNA reads TGTGCCAGCAGCTCCAGGGGGTTCTCTGGAAACACCATATATTTT.

The V call is TRBV5-4, the J call TRBJ2-3, with 7 bases fitting TRBD2. Germline V gives CDR1 SGHNT, CDR2 YYREEE (reference sequence). This CDR3 spans 18 amino acids. With 4 bases clipped from V and 0 bases from J, the junction kept 14 bases outside the gene matches. The CDR3 coding sequence is TGTGCCAGCAGCCGTAGGTCGGGGGGAACAACTAGCACAGATACGCAGTATTTT. This codes for CASSRRSGGTTSTDTQYF.

The rearrangement links TRBV6-6 to TRBJ1-4; 11 bases are a match to TRBD1. Trimming cost V 6 bases and J 4 bases; bases outside gene matches: 7. Germline CDR1 is MNHNY and CDR2 is SVGAGI (reference sequence). The CDR3 length is 16 residues. The CDR3 DNA follows: TGTGCCAGCAGAAAGGACAGGGGGCGAGTTAATGAAAAACTGTTTTTT. Its translation: CASRKDRGRVNEKLFF.

This rearrangement joins TRBV14 to TRBJ1-1; TRBD1 matches 8 bases. The CDR3 is 17 residues long. The germline CDR1 and CDR2 sequences are SGHDN and FVKESK. J lost 5 bases, V lost 0 bases, and 11 bases had no gene match. CDR3 coding DNA: TGTGCCAGCAGCCAAGACCCGACAGGGGCCGGGGGGACTGAAGCTTTCTTT. Protein sequence: CASSQDPTGAGGTEAFF.

The rearrangement uses TRBV9 and TRBJ2-7; 12 bases are a match to TRBD2. V trimming: 4 bases; J trimming: 2 bases; junction bases outside the gene matches: 13. The CDR3 consists of 18 residues. Germline CDR1 and CDR2: SGDLS and YYNGEE. The CDR3 region is CASSSGTSGYSTPYEQYF. The DNA of the CDR3 is TGTGCCAGCAGCTCGGGGACTAGCGGGTACTCTACTCCCTACGAGCAGTACTTC.

J is TRBJ2-3 and V is TRBV6-1; TRBD1 matches 8 bases. Germline assignment: CDR1 MNHNS and CDR2 SASEGT. This CDR3 has 15 residues. V dropped 6 bases and J dropped 4; count of bases not matched to a gene: 9. CDR3 coding DNA: TGTGCCAGCAGGCCCGGGACAGGAGGGTCAGATACGCAGTATTTT. It translates to CASRPGTGGSDTQYF.

This clone appeared a few times. The chain couples TRBV7-9 to TRBJ1-5; tentative D call: TRBD1 (5 bases). Trimming cost V 1 base and J 4 bases, with 11 bases left between them. From germline, CDR1 is SEHNR and CDR2 FQNEAQ (reference sequence). The CDR3 is 15 amino acids. The CDR3 here is CASSLGQGRNQPQHF. The CDR3 DNA is TGTGCCAGCAGCTTAGGGCAGGGTCGAAATCAGCCCCAGCATTTT.

This clone was picked up a small number of times. The CDR3 DNA reads TGTGCCAGCAGTGAAGTGGTCAGTTCTTTCAATCAGCCCCAGCATTTT. This sequence encodes CASSEVVSSFNQPQHF. The chain recombines TRBV6-1 with TRBJ1-5; D not resolved. CDR1 MNHNS and CDR2 SASEGT come from the germline V gene. The CDR3 has 16 amino acids. V was clipped by 1 base and J by 3 bases, with 13 bases between them.

The rearrangement joins TRBV7-3 to TRBJ2-2; 7 bases line up with TRBD2. The CDR3 sequence is 13 residues long. V lost 1 base and J lost 7; bases outside the gene matches: 0. Germline lookup yields CDR1 SGHTA and CDR2 FQGTGA. CDR3: CASSLREGGELFF. The CDR3 DNA follows: TGTGCCAGCAGCTTAAGGGAGGGCGGGGAGCTGTTTTTT.

The J gene is TRBJ2-5, the V gene TRBV28, with no clear D. V lost 6 bases and J lost 6, with 17 bases in between. The CDR3 has 14 amino acids. Germline V gives CDR1 MDHEN, CDR2 SYDVKM. The CDR3 reads CASSWLLGGQTQYF. DNA of the CDR3: TGTGCCAGCAGCTGGCTCCTGGGTGGGCAGACCCAGTACTTC.

This chain connects TRBV4-1 to TRBJ2-2; D might be TRBD2 (5 bases). The CDR3 has 16 residues. The germline V and J ends were trimmed by 0 bases and 1 base, with 9 bases remaining between them. CDR1 is MGHRA and CDR2 is YSYEKL in the germline V gene. In nucleotides, the CDR3 is TGCGCCAGCAGCCAAGATGGAGGTCAGAACACCGGGGAGCTGTTTTTT. It translates to CASSQDGGQNTGELFF.

The chain links TRBV13 to TRBJ1-1, with 8 positions matching TRBD1. V was pared by 5 bases and J by 1 base, with 12 bases of the junction left unmatched. The CDR3 totals 17 residues. CDR1 and CDR2 from the germline V gene are PRHDT and FYEKMQ (reference sequence). The CDR3 sequence: CASSAKTTGARNTEAFF. DNA of the CDR3: TGTGCCAGCAGCGCAAAGACGACAGGGGCCAGGAACACTGAAGCTTTCTTT.

V usage is TRBV5-6 and J usage is TRBJ1-2; D possibly corresponds to TRBD1 (5 bases). Trimming removed 0 bases at V and 8 bases at J, with 14 bases between. CDR1 is SGHDT and CDR2 is YYEEEE in the germline V gene. This CDR3 is built from 14 residues. CDR3 sequence: CASSLVRGVTGYTF. In DNA, the CDR3 is TGTGCCAGCAGCTTGGTAAGGGGCGTTACGGGCTACACCTTC.

This clone was detected only once. V and J are TRBV5-4 and TRBJ2-5; D perhaps matches TRBD1 (5 bases). Germline V gives CDR1 SGHNT, CDR2 YYREEE (reference sequence). The CDR3 is 17 amino acids. Trimming left V 5 bases short and J 2 bases short, with 22 bases between. CDR3 in DNA: TGTGCCAGCAGTCCGGGTGGACACACAACCCTTCAAGAGACCCAGTACTTC. Its translation: CASSPGGHTTLQETQYF.

This clone was seen a single time. The chain recombines TRBV5-3 with TRBJ1-5; 8 nucleotides align to TRBD1. TRBV5-3 has ORF status, its function being uncertain. J was trimmed by 3 bases and V by 2 bases; bases with no gene match: 7. The CDR3 has 16 residues. The CDR3 DNA is TGTGCCAGAAGCTTAGATCAGGGGGCGGACAATCAGCCCCAGCATTTT. Its translation: CARSLDQGADNQPQHF.

This clone was observed once. This chain links TRBV7-2 with TRBJ2-7, with a possible D match to TRBD2 (6 bases). Germline assignment: CDR1 SGHTA and CDR2 FQGNSA. This CDR3 is 15 amino acids long. The V and J ends lost 0 bases and 3 bases respectively, with 12 bases between them. The CDR3 loop reads CASSLATSPRYEQYF. For the CDR3, the DNA is TGTGCCAGCAGCTTAGCGACTAGTCCCCGCTACGAGCAGTACTTC. The variable domain in full, with the rest retrieved from reference TRBV7-2 and TRBJ2-7, is GAGVSQSPSNKVTEKGKDVELRCDPISGHTALYWYRQSLGQGLEFLIYFQGNSAPDKSGLPSDRFSAERTGGSVSTLTIQRTQQEDSAVYLCASSLATSPRYEQYFGPGTRLTVT.

The CDR3 region is CASSLAGTDSTEAFF. CDR3 nucleotides: TGTGCCAGCAGCTTAGCCGGGACAGACAGTACTGAAGCTTTCTTT. The J gene is TRBJ1-1, the V gene TRBV7-8; 7 positions agree with TRBD1. This CDR3 spans 15 amino acids. Germline V lookup: CDR1 SGHVS, CDR2 FQNEAQ. V lost 0 bases to trimming and J lost 5 bases; unmatched junction nucleotides: 6.

The chain employs TRBV9 and TRBJ2-3; 9 nucleotides match TRBD2. This CDR3 is built from 16 residues. CDR1 and CDR2 (germline): SGDLS, YYNGEE. Trimming took 0 bases from V and 3 from J; bases not matched to a gene: 5. CDR3 sequence: CASSVDGGGVTDTQYF. Here the CDR3 DNA reads TGTGCCAGCAGCGTAGACGGCGGGGGGGTAACAGATACGCAGTATTTT.

The genes are TRBV7-2 and TRBJ2-3, with 7 bases identical to TRBD2. This CDR3 contains 14 residues. The germline V gene has CDR1 SGHTA and CDR2 FQGNSA. J gave up 5 bases and V 5 bases, and 7 bases lay outside the gene matches. The CDR3 bases are TGTGCCAGCAGCGCCCGGGAGGTGGTAGATACGCAGTATTTT. The encoded protein is CASSAREVVDTQYF.

The chain couples TRBV10-3 to TRBJ1-2, with 7 bases identical to TRBD1. Germline lookup yields CDR1 ENHRY and CDR2 SYGVKD. The CDR3 length is 14 residues. The J segment lost 6 bases and the V segment lost 4 bases, leaving 8 bases of the junction unmatched. DNA for the CDR3: TGTGCCATCAGTGCTTTGACAGGGCGGGATGGCTACACCTTC. The encoded protein is CAISALTGRDGYTF.

The J gene is TRBJ1-3, the V gene TRBV6-1; 7 bases fit TRBD1. This CDR3 has 17 amino acids. Per germline, CDR1 MNHNS and CDR2 SASEGT. The ends lost 2 bases at V and 0 bases at J; junction bases unmatched: 7. The CDR3 nucleotides read TGTGCCAGCAGTGAATCGTCCACAGGGGCCTCTGGAAACACCATATATTTT. Protein product: CASSESSTGASGNTIYF.

Only a few counts were recorded for this clone. This chain links TRBV29-1 with TRBJ2-7; 11 positions match TRBD2. Germline V gene data show CDR1 as SQVTM and CDR2 as ANQGSEA. V was clipped by 5 bases and J by 0 bases; unmatched bases: 9. The CDR3 loop spans 16 amino acids. The DNA for the CDR3 is TGCAGCGTTACCGGGACTAGCGGCTCCTTCTCCTACGAGCAGTACTTC. Translation gives CSVTGTSGSFSYEQYF.